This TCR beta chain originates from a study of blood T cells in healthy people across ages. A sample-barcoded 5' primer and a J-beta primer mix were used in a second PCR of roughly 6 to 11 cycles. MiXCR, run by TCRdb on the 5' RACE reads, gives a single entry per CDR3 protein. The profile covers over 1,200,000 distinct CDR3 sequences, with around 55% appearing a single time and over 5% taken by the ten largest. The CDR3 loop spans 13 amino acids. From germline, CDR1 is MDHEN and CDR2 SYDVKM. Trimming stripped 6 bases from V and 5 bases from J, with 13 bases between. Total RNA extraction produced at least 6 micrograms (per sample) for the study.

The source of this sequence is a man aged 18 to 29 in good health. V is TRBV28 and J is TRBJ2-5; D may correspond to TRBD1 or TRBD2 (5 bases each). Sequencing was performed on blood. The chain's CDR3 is CASRPPGRETQYF. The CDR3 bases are TGTGCCAGCAGACCACCGGGACGGGAGACCCAGTACTTC.